The 3 T cell receptor beta chains given below trace back to one sample, sequenced in a study of T cell repertoires in cytomegalovirus infection. These receptors' targets are unknown. TCRdb analysed the reads with MiXCR anew, one entry per CDR3 protein. In the table there are roughly 700,000 distinct CDR3 sequences, around 30% of which are singletons. The material sequenced was cultured PBMCs, taken from culture after CMV antigen stimulation. The source is a human donor in good health (CMV status not recorded). Some clones in this sample may be carry-over from other donors' samples.

J is TRBJ1-2 and V is TRBV15; D is perhaps TRBD1 (5 bases). CDR3 length: 15 amino acids. Germline V gene lookup returns CDR1 LNHNV and CDR2 YYDKDF (reference sequence). The V and J ends lost 0 bases and 7 bases respectively, with 15 bases between them. The CDR3 sequence is CATSRDSRVEGGYTF. The CDR3 DNA reads as TGTGCCACCAGCAGAGATAGCAGGGTTGAGGGTGGCTACACCTTC.

This clonotype was seen at least ten times. The chain couples TRBV12-3 or TRBV12-4 to TRBJ1-5; D unclear. The CDR3 extends over 12 amino acids. The ends were cut back, 6 bases at V and 3 bases at J, with 6 bases in the middle. This CDR3 reads CASSPSNQPQHF. The CDR3 coding sequence is TGTGCCAGCAGCCCATCCAATCAGCCCCAGCATTTT.

This chain uses TRBV6-2 or TRBV6-3 with TRBJ2-1; 7 nucleotides line up with TRBD1. Germline values: CDR1 MNHEY, CDR2 SVGEGT. The CDR3 contains 14 residues. Germline trimming cut 6 bases from V and 6 bases from J; bases unmatched to any gene: 8. Written as DNA, the CDR3 is TGTGCCAGCAGGGGCCGGGACAGCCTCAATGAGCAGTTCTTC. Amino acids: CASRGRDSLNEQFF.